Below, 18 T cell receptor beta chains from the same sample are listed, as sequenced in a study of regulatory T cells in long-lasting Graves disease. Arm-PCR of CDR3 regions and iRepertoire HTBI primers were used to build TCR beta libraries. TCRdb fed the multiplex PCR reads into MiXCR, producing one record per CDR3 protein. The top ten clones hold roughly 13% of a sample with around 460,000 distinct CDR3 sequences, about 22% of them seen once. The time point was: persistent/refractory GD, antithyroid drugs over 5 years with positive TRAb. RNA from PBMCs was the source of the TCR library. The sample here was peripheral blood mononuclear cells (PBMCs), taken when the disease was refractory, from a patient treated with antithyroid drugs. The origin of the receptors is a female donor with Graves disease.

As to this clonotype: A read error is possible here, since a much larger clone lies one base away. The chain recombines TRBV2 with TRBJ2-5; 10 bases match TRBD2. This CDR3 contains 14 residues. Looked up from germline, CDR1 is SNHLY and CDR2 is FYNNEI. The CDR3 loop reads CVSSGRTSGETQYF. The CDR3 region has the DNA TGTGTCAGCAGTGGCCGGACTAGCGGAGAGACCCAGTACTTC.

As to this clonotype: A much larger clone lies a single base off, so this may be a read error. The V gene is TRBV28, the J gene TRBJ2-4; D uncertain. In germline, CDR1 is MDHEN, CDR2 SYDVKM. The CDR3 spans 15 residues. CDR3 in amino acids: CASSRLLGGKDIQYF. CDR3 bases: TGTGCCAGCAGCCGATTATTAGGTGGCAAAGACATTCAGTACTTC.

The table lists this clonotype with a few counts. The gene calls are TRBV7-3 and TRBJ1-1; 9 bases line up with TRBD1. Germline V CDR1 and CDR2: SGHTA, FQGTGA. J gave up 5 bases and V 7 bases, and 5 bases lay outside the gene matches. There are 13 residues in the CDR3. The CDR3 region has the DNA TGTGCCAGCAACTCGGGACAGGGAACTGAAGCTTTCTTT. It encodes CASNSGQGTEAFF.

A remark on this clonotype: A single base separates this from a much larger clone, so it may be a read error. The genes are TRBV20-1 and TRBJ2-5, with D hard to call. The CDR3 is 13 amino acids. CDR1 DFQATT and CDR2 SNEGSKA come from the germline V gene (reference sequence). The CDR3: CSARKRDRETRYF. CDR3 sequence (DNA): TGCAGTGCTAGAAAAAGGGATCGAGAGACCCGGTACTTC.

This chain connects TRBV7-6 to TRBJ2-7; 9 bases fit TRBD1. CDR1 is SGHVS and CDR2 is FNYEAQ in the germline V gene. This CDR3 has 15 residues. V gave up 5 bases and J gave up 0 bases; unmatched junction bases: 5. The CDR3 bases are TGTGCCAGCAGCAAAGGGACAGGGAGCTCCTACGAGCAGTACTTC. Its protein product is CASSKGTGSSYEQYF.

This clonotype appeared many times. This chain joins TRBV28 and TRBJ2-7; D call uncertain. V lost 5 bases to trimming and J lost 3 bases, with 17 bases between them. This CDR3 is built from 15 residues. In germline, CDR1 is MDHEN, CDR2 SYDVKM. The CDR3 sequence is CASSELPAKVYEQYF. CDR3 coding DNA: TGTGCCAGCAGTGAATTACCGGCAAAGGTCTACGAGCAGTACTTC.

This clonotype was recorded a few times. The J gene is TRBJ2-2, the V gene TRBV3-1; D ambiguous. The CDR3 is 14 residues long. Looked up from germline, CDR1 is LGHDT and CDR2 is YNNKEL (reference sequence). Trimming pared 0 bases from V and 9 bases from J, leaving 11 bases between. CDR3 sequence (DNA): TGTGCCAGCAGCCAAGATTTAGGACGGAGGGAGCTGTTTTTT. Protein sequence: CASSQDLGRRELFF.

This clonotype was found many times. The gene calls are TRBV28 and TRBJ1-2; weak D call: TRBD1 (5 bases). Trimming took 3 bases from V and 4 from J, leaving 12 bases between them. This CDR3 contains 14 residues. Germline values: CDR1 MDHEN, CDR2 SYDVKM. CDR3 amino acids: CASSFQGRLYGYTF. For the CDR3, the DNA is TGTGCCAGCAGTTTTCAGGGACGGCTCTATGGCTACACCTTC.

To note about this clonotype: A much larger clone differs by one base, so this may be a read error. The CDR3 ends on some other residue instead of the conserved phenylalanine or tryptophan, so this is likely a read error. J is TRBJ1-1 and V is TRBV6-5; perhaps TRBD1 as D (5 bases). V gave up 0 bases and J gave up 6 bases, with 14 bases separating them. Germline values: CDR1 MNHEY, CDR2 SVGAGI. CDR3 length: 15 residues. The CDR3 DNA reads as TGTGCCAGCAGTTACTCGGGCCCCAGGGACTCTGAAGCTTTCCTT. It is translated as CASSYSGPRDSEAFL.

This clonotype was recorded only once. The chain employs TRBV15 and TRBJ2-1; TRBD2 aligns across 13 bases. V lost 3 bases, J lost 6 bases, and 8 bases stayed unmatched. CDR1 and CDR2 (germline): LNHNV, YYDKDF (reference sequence). This CDR3 has 17 residues. The CDR3 region is CATSSERGTSGINEQFF. The CDR3 DNA reads as TGTGCCACCAGCAGCGAACGCGGGACTAGCGGGATCAATGAGCAGTTCTTC.

In nucleotides, the CDR3 is TGTGCCAGCAGCTACGGACTAGCGGCTAGCACAGATACGCAGTATTTT. Translated: CASSYGLAASTDTQYF. The J gene is TRBJ2-3, the V gene TRBV7-3; TRBD2 matches 10 bases. There are 16 residues in the CDR3. The germline CDR1 and CDR2 sequences are SGHTA and FQGTGA. The V segment lost 4 bases and the J segment 0 bases; nucleotides outside the gene matches: 4.

This clonotype was seen only a few times. CDR3 sequence reads: CASNEGDRDGYTF. The CDR3 nucleotides are TGCGCCAGCAATGAAGGGGACAGGGATGGCTACACCTTC. The chain combines TRBV5-1 with TRBJ1-2; 9 bases line up with TRBD1. The CDR3 length is 13 residues. CDR1 and CDR2 (germline): SGHRS, YFSETQ. Trimming at V came to 6 bases and at J to 6 bases, leaving 6 bases not matched to a gene.

Points on this clonotype: Given a much more abundant clone one base away, this may be a read error. The J gene is TRBJ2-5, the V gene TRBV3-1; no reliable D call. V was trimmed by 6 bases and J by 2 bases, leaving 10 bases between them. Germline V gene data show CDR1 as LGHDT and CDR2 as YNNKEL (reference sequence). This CDR3 region has 13 residues. CDR3: CASRGAFQETQYF. CDR3 in DNA: TGTGCCAGCAGGGGTGCCTTTCAAGAGACCCAGTACTTC.

This clonotype was seen a few times. The V and J genes are TRBV5-1 and TRBJ1-1; no clear D gene. Germline-derived CDR1 and CDR2 are SGHRS and YFSETQ. This CDR3 is built from 13 residues. V lost 4 bases to trimming and J lost 5 bases, with 12 bases between them. The CDR3 here is CASSTQTGTEAFF. The CDR3 region has the DNA TGCGCCAGCAGCACCCAGACGGGGACTGAAGCTTTCTTT.

This clonotype was counted ten times or more. The V call is TRBV27, the J call TRBJ1-2; no definite D call. V lost 5 bases and J lost 0, with 10 bases in between. In germline, CDR1 is MNHEY, CDR2 SMNVEV (reference sequence). The CDR3 is 14 residues long. The DNA for the CDR3 is TGTGCCAGCAGTGACCCAACCGCTAACTATGGCTACACCTTC. Translating it yields CASSDPTANYGYTF.

Comment on this clonotype: A much bigger clone sits one base away, suggesting this may be a read error. The rearrangement joins TRBV6-1 to TRBJ1-1, with unresolved D. The CDR3 consists of 14 residues. CDR1 and CDR2 (germline): MNHNS, SASEGT. The V end lost 10 bases, the J end lost 3 bases, and 18 bases lay between the germline ends. DNA of the CDR3: TGTGCCAACAGCCGGGATCCCCAGGACACTGAAGCTTTCTTT. Translation: CANSRDPQDTEAFF.

The chain joins TRBV6-2 or TRBV6-3 to TRBJ2-7; D might be TRBD1 (5 bases). CDR3 length: 12 amino acids. Germline V gene lookup returns CDR1 MNHEY and CDR2 SVGEGT. The V end was cut by 7 bases, the J end by 5 bases, with 12 bases between. The CDR3 coding sequence is TGTGCCAGCAAAGTCACAGGTGACGAGCAGTACTTC. It encodes CASKVTGDEQYF.

This clonotype was counted ten times or more. V usage is TRBV19 and J usage is TRBJ1-1; D might be TRBD1 (6 bases). The V end was cut by 3 bases, the J end by 4 bases, with 12 bases between. The CDR3 loop spans 14 amino acids. The V gene's germline CDR1 is LNHDA and CDR2 SQIVND (reference sequence). CDR3: CASSMVGGGTEAFF. CDR3 nucleotides: TGTGCCAGTAGTATGGTTGGAGGGGGCACTGAAGCTTTCTTT. The full variable domain, its missing parts supplied by reference TRBV19 and TRBJ1-1, is DGGITQSPKYLFRKEGQNVTLSCEQNLNHDAMYWYRQDPGQGLRLIYYSQIVNDFQKGDIAEGYSVSREKKESFPLTVTSAQKNPTAFYLCASSMVGGGTEAFFGQGTRLTVV.